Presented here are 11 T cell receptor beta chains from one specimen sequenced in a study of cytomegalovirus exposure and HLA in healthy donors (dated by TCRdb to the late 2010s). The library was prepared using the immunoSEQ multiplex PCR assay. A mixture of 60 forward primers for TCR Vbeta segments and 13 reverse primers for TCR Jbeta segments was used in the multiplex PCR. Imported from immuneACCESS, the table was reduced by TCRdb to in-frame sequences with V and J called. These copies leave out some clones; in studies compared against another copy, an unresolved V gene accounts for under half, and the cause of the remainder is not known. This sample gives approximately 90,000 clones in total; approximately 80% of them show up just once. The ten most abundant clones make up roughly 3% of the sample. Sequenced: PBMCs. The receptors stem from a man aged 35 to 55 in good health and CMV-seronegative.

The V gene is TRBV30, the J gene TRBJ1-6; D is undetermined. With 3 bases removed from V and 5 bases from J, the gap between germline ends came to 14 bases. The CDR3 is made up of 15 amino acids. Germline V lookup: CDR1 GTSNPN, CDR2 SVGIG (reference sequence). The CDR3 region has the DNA TGTGCCTGGAGACTAAAAGACGGTAATAATTCACCCCTCCACTTT. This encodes CAWRLKDGNNSPLHF.

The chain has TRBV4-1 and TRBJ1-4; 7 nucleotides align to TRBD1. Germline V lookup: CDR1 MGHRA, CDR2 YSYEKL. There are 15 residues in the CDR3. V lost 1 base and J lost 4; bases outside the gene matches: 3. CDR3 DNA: TGCGCCAGCAGCCAAGTAGGGGGCTTTAATGAAAAACTGTTTTTT. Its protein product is CASSQVGGFNEKLFF.

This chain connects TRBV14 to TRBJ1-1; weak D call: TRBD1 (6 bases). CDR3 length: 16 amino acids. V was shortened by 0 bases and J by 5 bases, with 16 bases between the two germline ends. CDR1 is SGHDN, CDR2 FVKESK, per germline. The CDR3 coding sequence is TGTGCCAGCAGCCAAGAAGTTAGGCAGGGGCGAACTGAAGCTTTCTTT. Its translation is CASSQEVRQGRTEAFF.

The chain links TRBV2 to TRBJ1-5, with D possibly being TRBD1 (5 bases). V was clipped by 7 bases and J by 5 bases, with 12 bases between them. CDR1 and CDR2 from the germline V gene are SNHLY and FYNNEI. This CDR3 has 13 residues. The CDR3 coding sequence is TGTGCCAGCAAGAGCAGGGCAGATCAGCCCCAGCATTTT. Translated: CASKSRADQPQHF.

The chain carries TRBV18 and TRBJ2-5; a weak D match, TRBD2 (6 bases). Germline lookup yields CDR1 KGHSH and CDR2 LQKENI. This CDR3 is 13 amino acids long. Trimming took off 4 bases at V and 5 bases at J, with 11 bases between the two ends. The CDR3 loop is CASSQASEETQYF. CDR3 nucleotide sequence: TGTGCCAGCTCACAGGCTAGCGAGGAGACCCAGTACTTC.

In nucleotides, the CDR3 is TGTGCCATCAGTTGGGGGGGGGACACTGAAGCTTTCTTT. Its translation: CAISWGGDTEAFF. The chain links TRBV10-3 to TRBJ1-1; possible D gene TRBD1, 5 bases. Germline V gene sequence: CDR1 ENHRY, CDR2 SYGVKD. Trimming left V 5 bases short and J 3 bases short, with 10 bases between. The CDR3 contains 13 residues.

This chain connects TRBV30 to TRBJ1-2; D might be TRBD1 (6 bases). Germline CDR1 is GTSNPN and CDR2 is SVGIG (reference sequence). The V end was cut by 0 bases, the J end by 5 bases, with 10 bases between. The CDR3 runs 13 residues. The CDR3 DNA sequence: TGTGCCTGGAGTGTAAGGCAGGGGTATGGCTACACCTTC. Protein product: CAWSVRQGYGYTF.

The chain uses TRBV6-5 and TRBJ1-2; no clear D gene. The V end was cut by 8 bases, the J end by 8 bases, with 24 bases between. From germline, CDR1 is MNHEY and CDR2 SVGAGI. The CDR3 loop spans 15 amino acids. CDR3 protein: CASASFRLAASGYTF. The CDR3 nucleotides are TGTGCCAGCGCCTCCTTCAGGCTAGCGGCTTCCGGCTACACCTTC.

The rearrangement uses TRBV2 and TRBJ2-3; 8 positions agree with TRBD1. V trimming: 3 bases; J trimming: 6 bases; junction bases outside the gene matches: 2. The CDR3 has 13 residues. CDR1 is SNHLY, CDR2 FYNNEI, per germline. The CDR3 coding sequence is TGTGCCAGCAGTGACAGGGGGCTGGATACGCAGTATTTT. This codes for CASSDRGLDTQYF.

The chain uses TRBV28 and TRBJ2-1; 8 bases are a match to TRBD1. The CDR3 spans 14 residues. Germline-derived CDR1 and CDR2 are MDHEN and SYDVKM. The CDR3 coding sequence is TGTAAGTCGGCAGGGGGCATTCGTAACAATGAGCAGTTCTTC. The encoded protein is CKSAGGIRNNEQFF. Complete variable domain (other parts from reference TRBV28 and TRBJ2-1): DVKVTQSSRYLVKRTGEKVFLECVQDMDHENMFWYRQDPGLGLRLIYFSYDVKMKEKGDIPEGYSVSREKKERFSLILESASTNQTSMYLCKSAGGIRNNEQFFGPGTRLTVL.

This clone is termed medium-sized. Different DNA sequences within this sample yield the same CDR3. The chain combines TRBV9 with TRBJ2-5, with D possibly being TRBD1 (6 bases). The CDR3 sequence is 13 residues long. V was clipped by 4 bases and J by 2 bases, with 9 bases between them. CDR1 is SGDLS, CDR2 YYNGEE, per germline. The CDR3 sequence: CASSPGAQETQYF. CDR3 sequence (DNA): TGTGCCAGCAGCCCAGGGGCGCAAGAGACCCAGTACTTC. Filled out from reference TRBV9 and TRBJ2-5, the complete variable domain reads DSGVTQTPKHLITATGQRVTLRCSPRSGDLSVYWYQQSLDQGLQFLIQYYNGEERAKGNILERFSAQQFPDLHSELNLSSLELGDSALYFCASSPGAQETQYFGPGTRLLVL.